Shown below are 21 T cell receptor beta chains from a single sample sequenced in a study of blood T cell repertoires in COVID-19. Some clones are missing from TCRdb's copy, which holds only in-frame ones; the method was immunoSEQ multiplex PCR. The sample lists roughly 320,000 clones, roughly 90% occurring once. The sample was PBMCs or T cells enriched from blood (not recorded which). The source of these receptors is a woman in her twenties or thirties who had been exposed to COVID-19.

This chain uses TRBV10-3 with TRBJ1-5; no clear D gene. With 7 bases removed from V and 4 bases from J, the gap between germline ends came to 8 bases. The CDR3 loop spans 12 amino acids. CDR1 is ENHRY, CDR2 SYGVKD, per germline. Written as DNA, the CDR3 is TGTGCCATCACGTCGGGGAATCAGCCCCAGCATTTT. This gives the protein CAITSGNQPQHF.

This chain's CDR3 is CASKYSGGYYEQYF. For the CDR3, the DNA is TGTGCCAGCAAATATAGCGGGGGCTACTACGAGCAGTACTTC. V usage is TRBV27 and J usage is TRBJ2-7, with 9 bases matching TRBD2. The CDR3 loop spans 14 amino acids. With V trimmed by 7 bases and J by 3 bases, 7 bases remained unmatched. CDR1 MNHEY and CDR2 SMNVEV come from the germline V gene (reference sequence).

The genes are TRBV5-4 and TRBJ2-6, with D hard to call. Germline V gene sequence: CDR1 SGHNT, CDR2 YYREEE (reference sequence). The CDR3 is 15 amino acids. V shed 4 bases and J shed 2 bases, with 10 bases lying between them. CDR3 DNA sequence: TGTGCCAGCAGCCCTACAAGCGCTGGGGCCAACGTCCTGACTTTC. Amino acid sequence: CASSPTSAGANVLTF.

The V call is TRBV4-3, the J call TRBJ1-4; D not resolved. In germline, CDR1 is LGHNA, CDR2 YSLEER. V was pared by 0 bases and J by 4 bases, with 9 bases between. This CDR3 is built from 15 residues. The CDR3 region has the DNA TGCGCCAGCAGCCAAGATTCGTCTCGTAATGAAAAACTGTTTTTT. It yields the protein CASSQDSSRNEKLFF.

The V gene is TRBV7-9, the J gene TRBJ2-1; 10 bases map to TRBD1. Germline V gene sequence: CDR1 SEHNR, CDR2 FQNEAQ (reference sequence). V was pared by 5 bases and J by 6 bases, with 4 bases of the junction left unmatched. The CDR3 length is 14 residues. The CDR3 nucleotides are TGTGCCAGCAGCCTTGGGGACAGGGGCAATGAGCAGTTCTTC. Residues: CASSLGDRGNEQFF.

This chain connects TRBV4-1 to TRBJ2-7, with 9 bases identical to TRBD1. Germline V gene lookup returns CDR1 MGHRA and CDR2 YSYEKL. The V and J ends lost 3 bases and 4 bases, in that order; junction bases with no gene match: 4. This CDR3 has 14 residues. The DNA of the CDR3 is TGCGCCAGCAGCCAGTCGGACAGGGGATACGAGCAGTACTTC. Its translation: CASSQSDRGYEQYF.

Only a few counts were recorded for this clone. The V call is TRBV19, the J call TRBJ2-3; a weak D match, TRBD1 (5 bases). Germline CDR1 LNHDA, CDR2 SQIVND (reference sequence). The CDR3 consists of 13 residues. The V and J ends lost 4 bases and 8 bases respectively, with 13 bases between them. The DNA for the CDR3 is TGTGCCAGTAGTAAGGGGCTTTTAGGTACGCAGTATTTT. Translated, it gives CASSKGLLGTQYF.

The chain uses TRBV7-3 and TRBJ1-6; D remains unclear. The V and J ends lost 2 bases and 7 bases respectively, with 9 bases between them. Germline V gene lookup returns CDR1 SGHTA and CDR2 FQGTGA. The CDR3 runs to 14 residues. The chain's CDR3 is CASSLRVSNSPLHF. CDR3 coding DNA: TGTGCCAGCAGCTTACGGGTTTCGAATTCACCCCTCCACTTT.

The CDR3 sequence: CASSLLAGEYEQYF. For the CDR3, the DNA is TGTGCCAGCAGCCTCCTAGCGGGGGAATACGAGCAGTACTTC. This chain uses TRBV3-1 (or the pseudogene TRBV3-2) with TRBJ2-7; 10 nucleotides line up with TRBD2. The V segment lost 4 bases and the J segment 4 bases; nucleotides outside the gene matches: 4. Germline V gene lookup returns CDR1 LGHDT and CDR2 YNNKEL (reference sequence). The length of the CDR3 is 14 residues.

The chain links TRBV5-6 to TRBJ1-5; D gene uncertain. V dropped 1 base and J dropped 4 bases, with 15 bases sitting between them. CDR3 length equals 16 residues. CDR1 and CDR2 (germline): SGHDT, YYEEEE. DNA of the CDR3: TGTGCCAGCAGCTTGAGGACTCCGATGGCAAATCAGCCCCAGCATTTT. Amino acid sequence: CASSLRTPMANQPQHF.

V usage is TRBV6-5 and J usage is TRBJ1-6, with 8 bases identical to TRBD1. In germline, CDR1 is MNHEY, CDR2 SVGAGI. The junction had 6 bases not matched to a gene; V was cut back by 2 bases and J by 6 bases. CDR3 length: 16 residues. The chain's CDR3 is CASSYKTGAINSPLHF. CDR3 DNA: TGTGCCAGCAGTTACAAGACAGGGGCGATTAATTCACCCCTCCACTTT.

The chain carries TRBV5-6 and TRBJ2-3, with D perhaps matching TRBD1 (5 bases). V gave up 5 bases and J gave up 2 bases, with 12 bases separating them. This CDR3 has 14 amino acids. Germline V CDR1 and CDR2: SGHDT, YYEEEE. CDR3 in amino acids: CASSRTIITDTQYF. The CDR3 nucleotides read TGTGCCAGCAGTCGGACAATTATCACAGATACGCAGTATTTT.

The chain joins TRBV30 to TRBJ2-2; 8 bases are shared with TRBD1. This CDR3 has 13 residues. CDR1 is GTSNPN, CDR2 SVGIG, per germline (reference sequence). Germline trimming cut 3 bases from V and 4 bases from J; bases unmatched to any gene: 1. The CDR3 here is CAWRDRVTGELFF. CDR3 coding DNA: TGTGCCTGGAGGGACAGGGTCACCGGGGAGCTGTTTTTT.

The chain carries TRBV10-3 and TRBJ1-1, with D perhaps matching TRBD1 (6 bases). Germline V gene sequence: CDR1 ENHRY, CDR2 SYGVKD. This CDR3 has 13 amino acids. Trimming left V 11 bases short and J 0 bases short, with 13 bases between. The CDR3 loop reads CASKDRLNTEAFF. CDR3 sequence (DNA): TGTGCCTCGAAAGACAGGTTGAACACTGAAGCTTTCTTT.

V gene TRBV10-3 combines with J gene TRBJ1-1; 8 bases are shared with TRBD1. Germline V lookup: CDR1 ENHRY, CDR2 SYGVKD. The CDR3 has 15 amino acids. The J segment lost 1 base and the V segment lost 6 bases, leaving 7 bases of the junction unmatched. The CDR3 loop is CAIRDREVENTEAFF. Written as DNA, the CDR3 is TGTGCCATCAGGGACAGGGAGGTGGAGAACACTGAAGCTTTCTTT.

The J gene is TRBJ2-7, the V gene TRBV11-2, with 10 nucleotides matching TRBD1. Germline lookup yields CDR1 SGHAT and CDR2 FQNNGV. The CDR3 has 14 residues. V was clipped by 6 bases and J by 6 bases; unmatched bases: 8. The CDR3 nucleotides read TGTGCCAGCAGTTTTAGGACAGGGGGACGCGAGCAGTACTTC. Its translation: CASSFRTGGREQYF.

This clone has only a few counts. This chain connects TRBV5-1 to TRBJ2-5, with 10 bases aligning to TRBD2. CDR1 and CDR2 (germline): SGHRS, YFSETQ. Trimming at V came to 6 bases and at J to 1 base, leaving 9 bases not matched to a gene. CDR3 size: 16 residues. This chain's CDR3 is CASMELAGFVQETQYF. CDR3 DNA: TGCGCCAGCATGGAACTAGCGGGGTTCGTCCAAGAGACCCAGTACTTC.

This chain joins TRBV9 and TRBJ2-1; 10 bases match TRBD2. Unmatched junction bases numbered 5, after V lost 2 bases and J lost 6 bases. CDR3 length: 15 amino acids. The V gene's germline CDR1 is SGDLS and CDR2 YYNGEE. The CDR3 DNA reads TGTGCCAGCAGCGTTAGCGGGGGGATCAGCAATGAGCAGTTCTTC. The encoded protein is CASSVSGGISNEQFF.

In DNA, the CDR3 is TGTGCCAGCAGCTTAGCACAGGTTGAGACCCAGTACTTC. Its protein is CASSLAQVETQYF. This chain connects TRBV7-9 to TRBJ2-5; tentative D call: TRBD1 (5 bases). The CDR3 has 13 residues. Germline CDR1 SEHNR, CDR2 FQNEAQ (reference sequence). The V gene lost 0 bases and the J gene lost 5 bases, with 7 bases spanning the gap.

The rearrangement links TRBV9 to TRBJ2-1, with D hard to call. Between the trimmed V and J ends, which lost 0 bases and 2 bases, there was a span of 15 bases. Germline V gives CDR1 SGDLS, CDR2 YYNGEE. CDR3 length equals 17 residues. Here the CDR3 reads CASSVETLRTAYNEQFF. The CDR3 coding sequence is TGTGCCAGCAGCGTAGAAACTTTACGAACCGCCTACAATGAGCAGTTCTTC.

CDR3: CASTQGGTGNTEAFF. CDR3 coding DNA: TGCGCCAGCACCCAAGGTGGGACAGGGAACACTGAAGCTTTCTTT. This chain joins TRBV5-1 and TRBJ1-1, with 8 bases identical to TRBD1. This CDR3 is built from 15 residues. V shed 6 bases and J 1 base; nucleotides not matched to a gene: 8. Germline V gene lookup returns CDR1 SGHRS and CDR2 YFSETQ. The full variable domain, in which reference TRBV5-1 and TRBJ1-1 provide the parts outside the CDR3, is KAGVTQTPRYLIKTRGQQVTLSCSPISGHRSVSWYQQTPGQGLQFLFEYFSETQRNKGNFPGRFSGRQFSNSRSEMNVSTLELGDSALYLCASTQGGTGNTEAFFGQGTRLTVV.